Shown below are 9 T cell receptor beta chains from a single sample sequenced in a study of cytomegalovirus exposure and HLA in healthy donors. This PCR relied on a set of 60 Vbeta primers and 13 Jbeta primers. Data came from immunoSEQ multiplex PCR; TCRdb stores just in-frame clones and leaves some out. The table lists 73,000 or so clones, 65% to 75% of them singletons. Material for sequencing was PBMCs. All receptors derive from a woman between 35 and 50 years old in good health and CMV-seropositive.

The CDR3 region is CSVRTIGANTGELFF. The CDR3 DNA is TGCAGCGTTCGGACCATAGGGGCGAACACCGGGGAGCTGTTTTTT. The chain recombines TRBV29-1 with TRBJ2-2, with D possibly TRBD1 on 5 matching bases. CDR1 and CDR2 from the germline V gene are SQVTM and ANQGSEA. This CDR3 has 15 residues. The ends were cut back, 5 bases at V and 0 bases at J, with 13 bases in the middle.

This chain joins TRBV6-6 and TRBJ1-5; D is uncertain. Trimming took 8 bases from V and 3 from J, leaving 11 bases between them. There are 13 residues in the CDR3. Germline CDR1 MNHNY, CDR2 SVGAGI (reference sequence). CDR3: CASREMSNQPQHF. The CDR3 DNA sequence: TGTGCCAGCCGCGAAATGTCCAATCAGCCCCAGCATTTT.

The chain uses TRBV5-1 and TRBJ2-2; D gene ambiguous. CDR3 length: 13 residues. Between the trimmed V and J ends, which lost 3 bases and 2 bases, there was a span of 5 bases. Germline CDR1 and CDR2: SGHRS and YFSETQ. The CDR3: CASSSLNTGELFF. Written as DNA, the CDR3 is TGCGCCAGCAGCTCACTAAACACCGGGGAGCTGTTTTTT.

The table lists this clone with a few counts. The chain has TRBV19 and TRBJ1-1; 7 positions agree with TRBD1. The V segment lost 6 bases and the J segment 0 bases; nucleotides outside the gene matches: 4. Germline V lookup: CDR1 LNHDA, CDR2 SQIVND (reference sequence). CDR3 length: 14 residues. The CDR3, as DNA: TGTGCCAGTAGCCGTGGACAGGTGAACACTGAAGCTTTCTTT. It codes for CASSRGQVNTEAFF.

The CDR3 DNA is TGTGCCAGCAGCTTGGGGGCGGGGGGGAATACAGATACGCAGTATTTT. Its translation is CASSLGAGGNTDTQYF. This sequence joins TRBV5-4 and TRBJ2-3, with 9 bases matching TRBD2. The CDR3 is 16 amino acids. J gave up 3 bases and V 0 bases, and 5 bases lay outside the gene matches. The germline V gene encodes CDR1 SGHNT and CDR2 YYREEE (reference sequence).

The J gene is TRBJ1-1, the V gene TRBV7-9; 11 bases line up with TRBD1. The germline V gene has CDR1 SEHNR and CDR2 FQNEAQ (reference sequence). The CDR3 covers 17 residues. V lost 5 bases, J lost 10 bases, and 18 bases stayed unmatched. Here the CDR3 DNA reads TGTGCCAGCAGCACTTGGACAGGGGGCCTAATCGGTCTCGGAGCTTTCTTT. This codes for CASSTWTGGLIGLGAFF.

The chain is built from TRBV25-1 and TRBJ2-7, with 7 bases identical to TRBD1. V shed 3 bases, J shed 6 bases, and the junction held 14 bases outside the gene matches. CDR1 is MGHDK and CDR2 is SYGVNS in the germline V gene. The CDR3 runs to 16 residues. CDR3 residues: CASSDPQTGRVGEQYF. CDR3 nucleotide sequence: TGTGCCAGCAGTGATCCTCAGACAGGGCGGGTCGGCGAGCAGTACTTC.

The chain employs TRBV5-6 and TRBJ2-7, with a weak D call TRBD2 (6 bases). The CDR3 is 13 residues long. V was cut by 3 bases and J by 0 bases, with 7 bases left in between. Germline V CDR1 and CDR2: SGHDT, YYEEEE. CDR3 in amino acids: CASSWRGSYEQYF. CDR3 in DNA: TGTGCCAGCAGCTGGAGGGGCTCCTACGAGCAGTACTTC.

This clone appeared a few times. CDR3 bases: TGTGCCAGCAGCGTGTCACACGACGGGAATTCACCCCTCCACTTT. Amino acids: CASSVSHDGNSPLHF. The chain combines TRBV9 with TRBJ1-6, with D uncertain. V gave up 2 bases and J gave up 7 bases, with 13 bases separating them. CDR3 length: 15 residues. CDR1 and CDR2 (germline): SGDLS, YYNGEE. Combining the CDR3 with reference TRBV9 and TRBJ1-6 gives the whole variable domain DSGVTQTPKHLITATGQRVTLRCSPRSGDLSVYWYQQSLDQGLQFLIQYYNGEERAKGNILERFSAQQFPDLHSELNLSSLELGDSALYFCASSVSHDGNSPLHFGNGTRLTVT.